This TCR beta chain was captured in a study of OX40 agonist ivuxolimab in advanced cancers. The overall study: The dose of intravenous ivuxolimab that patients received every 2 weeks ranged from 0.01 to 10 mg/kg. Partial responses occurred in three patients (one hepatocellular carcinoma, two cutaneous melanoma).

Repertoires were generated with immunoSEQ multiplex PCR, while TCRdb's copy carries only in-frame clones and drops some. In the table there are about 36,000 clones, 88% of which are singletons. V lost 3 bases to trimming and J lost 3 bases, with 15 bases between them. The CDR3 contains 15 residues. Germline CDR1 LNHDA, CDR2 SQIVND (reference sequence). The gene calls are TRBV19 and TRBJ2-7; a weak D match, TRBD2 (6 bases). The sequence was collected from an adult with an advanced solid tumor such as melanoma, head and neck, liver or kidney cancer. Source: CD4+ or CD8+ T cells sorted from blood, taken in a trial of the OX40 agonist ivuxolimab. The CDR3 bases are TGTGCCAGTAGTATGAGGAGGGGCGCCGGCTACGAGCAGTACTTC. Protein: CASSMRRGAGYEQYF.